This is a list of T cell receptor beta chains from one sample in a study of human T cells and chemical hapten exposure. TCRdb recomputed calls from the RACE reads with MiXCR, one row per CDR3 protein. The table shows 280,000 or so distinct CDR3 sequences, with almost 8% occurring only once. Sample: whole blood, taken in connection with sensitization to the hapten diphenylcyclopropenone (DPC). These receptors were taken from a man younger than 35 with alopecia areata. Some clones in this sample may be carry-over from other donors' samples. The CDR3 runs from the conserved cysteine through the conserved F or W. D genes are given only for firm matches. Size values are once, few and many counts, or a class for expanded clones, and some rows have none.

D,size,J,V,DNA,CDR3
TRBD1,-,TRBJ1-3,TRBV11-2,TGTGCCAGCAGCCGGCGGGACAGGGGACTTTTTGGAAACACCATATATTTT,CASSRRDRGLFGNTIYF
TRBD2,-,TRBJ2-1,TRBV6-5,TGTGCCAGCAGCAAAGGACTAGCCTCCTACAATGAGCAGTTCTTC,CASSKGLASYNEQFF
-,-,TRBJ1-5,TRBV12-3/TRBV12-4,TGTGCCAGCAAAGTGTGGGGCGTCAATCAGCCCCAGCATTTT,CASKVWGVNQPQHF
-,-,TRBJ2-3,TRBV3-1,TGTGCCAGCAGCCAAGATACGGGGGCCGCAGCAGATACGCAGTATTTT,CASSQDTGAAADTQYF
TRBD2,few,TRBJ2-3,TRBV9,TGTGCCAGCACCGGGGGGTTGGGTACAGATACGCAGTATTTT,CASTGGLGTDTQYF
-,few,TRBJ1-2,TRBV6-1,TGTGCCAGCAGGGCCGGGACGGGCTATGGCTACACCTTC,CASRAGTGYGYTF
-,-,TRBJ2-7,TRBV4-1,TGCGCCAGCAGTTTTTTGGCATCCTACGAGCAGTACTTC,CASSFLASYEQYF
-,few,TRBJ1-1,TRBV6-1,TGTGCCAGCAGTGGCGGAAGATCGAACACTGAAGCTTTCTTT,CASSGGRSNTEAFF
-,few,TRBJ1-1,TRBV6-1,TGTGCCAGCTTCCACCTAGCGGGGGTTGCCGCTGAAGCTTTCTTT,CASFHLAGVAAEAFF
-,-,TRBJ2-3,TRBV4-2,TGTGCCAGCAGCCAGGACGATACGCAGTATTTT,CASSQDDTQYF
-,-,TRBJ2-3,TRBV7-2,TGTGCCAGCAGCTTAGTAGCTCTCCGGGATACGCAGTATTTT,CASSLVALRDTQYF
TRBD1,-,TRBJ2-5,TRBV11-2,TGTGCCAGCAGCTCCGAAGTGACAGGGCAAGAGACCCAGTACTTC,CASSSEVTGQETQYF
-,-,TRBJ2-3,TRBV7-3,TGTGCCAGCAGCCCTCCGGGGGATGTGGGGAACGGGGATACGCAGTATTTT,CASSPPGDVGNGDTQYF
-,-,TRBJ1-4,TRBV20-1,TGCAGTGCTAGAGAGATTATTCGACATAGAGGAAAACTGTTTTTT,CSAREIIRHRGKLFF
TRBD1,many,TRBJ1-4,TRBV4-3,TGCGCCAGCAGCCAAGATCGACAGGGTGGTGAAAAACTGTTTTTT,CASSQDRQGGEKLFF
-,-,TRBJ1-2,TRBV28,TGTGCCAGCAGACGGAGTGATAATGGCTACACCTTC,CASRRSDNGYTF
-,many,TRBJ1-5,TRBV6-2/TRBV6-3,TGTGCCAGCAGCCAGGGCTATAGCAATCAGCCCCAGCATTTT,CASSQGYSNQPQHF
-,-,TRBJ1-1,TRBV20-1,TGCAGTGCTGAATACCATTCGACAGCCCCGAACACTGAAGCTTTCTTT,CSAEYHSTAPNTEAFF
-,-,TRBJ1-2,TRBV27,TGTGCCAGCAGTTTATCTAATTTCGGGTCCCACTACACCTTC,CASSLSNFGSHYTF
-,few,TRBJ1-1,TRBV3-1,TGTGCCAGCAGCCCGAGGATAAGGGGTGAGAACACTGAAGCTTTCTTT,CASSPRIRGENTEAFF
TRBD1,few,TRBJ2-5,TRBV5-1,TGCGCCAGCAGCCTAGGGACAGGGCAACAAGAGACCCAGTACTTC,CASSLGTGQQETQYF
-,-,TRBJ2-1,TRBV20-1,TGCAGTGCTAGAGGGACCCTAGACAATGAGCAGTTCTTC,CSARGTLDNEQFF
TRBD1,few,TRBJ1-3,TRBV20-1,TGCAGTGCTAGCCCCCTGACAGGGGAGTCTGGAAACACCATATATTTT,CSASPLTGESGNTIYF
-,-,TRBJ1-5,TRBV12-3/TRBV12-4,TGTGCCAGCAGTGACGCCGGTGGAAGCAATCAGCCCCAGCATTTT,CASSDAGGSNQPQHF
-,-,TRBJ2-2,TRBV2,TGTGCCAGCAAAAGGGTAAACACCGGGGAGCTGTTTTTT,CASKRVNTGELFF
TRBD2,-,TRBJ2-2,TRBV4-2,TGTGCCAGCAGCCAAGTTGCGGGGGGGATTAACGGGGAGCTGTTTTTT,CASSQVAGGINGELFF
-,-,TRBJ2-1,TRBV10-3,TGTGCCATCAGTGGGGGGTACAATGAGCAGTTCTTC,CAISGGYNEQFF
-,-,TRBJ2-7,TRBV2,TGTGCCAGCAGTGAAGCGCAGACAGTAGGTTCCTACGAGCAGTACTTC,CASSEAQTVGSYEQYF
-,-,TRBJ1-5,TRBV6-2/TRBV6-3,TGTGCCAGCACCCCGAGGGGGAGTGGTCAGCCCCAGCATTTT,CASTPRGSGQPQHF
-,many,TRBJ2-1,TRBV11-1,TGTGCCAGCAGCTTGCAGGACAGCCAGAATGAGCAGTTCTTC,CASSLQDSQNEQFF
TRBD2,few,TRBJ2-1,TRBV27,TGTGCCAGCAGTTTATCGAAAAGACTAGCGGTGGGGGTTGAGCAGTTCTTC,CASSLSKRLAVGVEQFF
-,-,TRBJ1-1,TRBV2,TGTGCCAGCAGTGTGTATAGAACTGAAGCTTTCTTT,CASSVYRTEAFF
TRBD2,few,TRBJ2-7,TRBV28,TGTGCCAGCAGTCACCCCCGGATGTCTAGCGGGGTCGAGCAGTACTTC,CASSHPRMSSGVEQYF
-,-,TRBJ1-4,TRBV5-1,TGCGCCAGCAGCTTGGCCGTAGGGAATGAAAAACTGTTTTTT,CASSLAVGNEKLFF
TRBD1,few,TRBJ1-2,TRBV28,TGTGCCAGCCAAATTGACGGGACAGCCCATTCTAACTATGGCTACACCTTC,CASQIDGTAHSNYGYTF
-,-,TRBJ2-6,TRBV5-1,TGCGCCAGCAGCTTGCACGGATACTCTGGGGCCAACGTCCTGACTTTC,CASSLHGYSGANVLTF
TRBD1,-,TRBJ2-1,TRBV6-4,TGTGCCAGCAGTATGCACCCGGACAGGGGGTCCGATGAGCAGTTCTTC,CASSMHPDRGSDEQFF
-,many,TRBJ1-2,TRBV28,TGTGCCAGCAGTTTAGCCACCTCCTATGGCTACACCTTC,CASSLATSYGYTF
TRBD1,-,TRBJ1-5,TRBV6-5,TGTGCCAGCAGTCTTACCGGGACAGCATTTCAGCCCCAGCATTTT,CASSLTGTAFQPQHF
-,-,TRBJ1-2,TRBV15,TGTGCCACCAGCAGAGATAGCTATGGCTACACCTTC,CATSRDSYGYTF
-,-,TRBJ1-2,TRBV29-1,TGCAGCGCTGGGGGCCTCTATGGCTACACCTTC,CSAGGLYGYTF
-,few,TRBJ1-3,TRBV11-2,TGTGCCAGCAGCTTAGGCCCGGGCGCGAGAGGAAACACCATATATTTT,CASSLGPGARGNTIYF
-,few,TRBJ2-4,TRBV7-2,TGTGCCAGCAGACTGGAGGTGGCCAAAAACATTCAGTACTTC,CASRLEVAKNIQYF
TRBD1,-,TRBJ1-5,TRBV12-3/TRBV12-4,TGTGCCAGCAGTTCCGCCGGGACAGAGGATAGCAATCAGCCCCAGCATTTT,CASSSAGTEDSNQPQHF
-,few,TRBJ2-2,TRBV2,TGTGCCAGCATGAGCGAGGACCGGACGCACACCGGGGAGCTGTTTTTT,CASMSEDRTHTGELFF
-,-,TRBJ2-7,TRBV28,TGTGCCAGCAGCGAGGTCTCCCGATACGAGCAGTACTTC,CASSEVSRYEQYF
TRBD2,few,TRBJ2-3,TRBV28,TGTGCCAGCAGTAGCCCGGGACTAGCGGGGACCACAGATACGCAGTATTTT,CASSSPGLAGTTDTQYF
-,-,TRBJ1-2,TRBV11-2,TGTGCCAGCAGCTTAGAACAGGGCTATTACTATGGCTACACCTTC,CASSLEQGYYYGYTF
-,few,TRBJ1-4,TRBV6-6,TGTGCCAGCAGTTCAGGATACAGGGCCTGGAGGGATGAAAAACTGTTTTTT,CASSSGYRAWRDEKLFF
-,-,TRBJ1-6,TRBV11-2,TGTGCCACCCAAAATTACAGGGACTTGTATAATTCACCCCTCCACTTT,CATQNYRDLYNSPLHF
-,-,TRBJ2-5,TRBV3-1,TGTGCCAGCAGCCGGGGGGGCCGTGAGACCCAGTACTTC,CASSRGGRETQYF
-,-,TRBJ2-3,TRBV9,TGTGCCAGCAGCCTAGGATTTCTCACAGATACGCAGTATTTT,CASSLGFLTDTQYF
-,-,TRBJ2-1,TRBV27,TGTGCCAGCAGTCCCCCCTGGGGCAGGGGCAATGAGCAGTTCTTC,CASSPPWGRGNEQFF
TRBD1,-,TRBJ1-5,TRBV20-1,TGCAGTGCTAGATCGGACAGGGACAATCAGCCCCAGCATTTT,CSARSDRDNQPQHF
-,-,TRBJ1-5,TRBV4-1,TGCGCCAGCAGCCAAGATATCGGGCGGGAGCAGGGCGCTGGGGAGCCCCAGCATTTT,CASSQDIGREQGAGEPQHF
-,-,TRBJ1-5,TRBV2,TGTGCCAGCGGAGACAATCAGCCCCAGCATTTT,CASGDNQPQHF
-,-,TRBJ1-1,TRBV6-5,TGTGCCAGCAGTTACGGAAAAACTTACACTGAAGCTTTCTTT,CASSYGKTYTEAFF
TRBD2,many,TRBJ2-1,TRBV6-4,TGTGCCAGCAGTGGGAAAAGCGGGGCGGGCTATGAGCAGTTCTTC,CASSGKSGAGYEQFF
-,few,TRBJ2-4,TRBV6-2/TRBV6-3,TGTGCCAGCAGTTACTCCCCCTATGGGGATGATTTAGCCAAAAACATTCAGTACTTC,CASSYSPYGDDLAKNIQYF